Listed below are T cell receptor beta chains from one sample, sequenced in a study of cytomegalovirus exposure and HLA in healthy donors. Repertoires were generated with immunoSEQ multiplex PCR, while TCRdb's copy carries only in-frame clones and drops some. The data hold 180,000 or so clones, with about 89% observed a single time. Source material: PBMCs. These receptors all stem from a man aged 25 to 40 in good health and CMV-seropositive. The conserved cysteine and the conserved F or W are not part of the CDR3 here. Clone size is not always given. Where it is, it says once, few, many or a class for expanded clones.

clone_size,j_call,v_call,cdr3_length,cdr3_aa
-,TRBJ1-2,TRBV28,10,ASGIFWDGYT
-,TRBJ1-1,TRBV6-1,11,ASSARENTEAF
few,TRBJ2-7,TRBV18,16,ASSSKATGNSGGYEQY
few,TRBJ1-1,TRBV27,13,ASSSPLGVNTEAF
-,TRBJ2-7,TRBV18,13,ASSPSSGRGHEQY
once,TRBJ2-1,TRBV18,14,ASSPPAVAPYNEQF
few,TRBJ1-2,TRBV2,11,ASSPTQSYGYT
-,TRBJ2-2,TRBV27,11,ASSLMVVGELF
-,TRBJ2-7,TRBV23-1,15,ASSQSRERRGTYEQY
-,TRBJ2-7,TRBV15,13,ATSRERASSYEQY
-,TRBJ2-5,TRBV7-7,11,ASSLGDQETQY
-,TRBJ2-5,TRBV6-5,11,ASRLRGLETQY
-,TRBJ2-3,TRBV4-2,13,ASSQGLISTDTQY
-,TRBJ2-7,TRBV7-2,11,ASSFLGAGEQY
-,TRBJ1-1,TRBV5-1,10,ASSEQNTEAF
-,TRBJ2-7,TRBV30,11,AWSGPFSYEQY
-,TRBJ2-1,TRBV7-6,14,ASSLGTGGSYNEQF
-,TRBJ1-2,TRBV6-5,12,ASSNYDRAEGYT
-,TRBJ2-2,TRBV29-1,11,SVVPGGTGELF
-,TRBJ2-5,TRBV27,12,ASSPQGEWETQY
-,TRBJ2-7,TRBV14,14,ASSQVSGLGFYEQY
-,TRBJ2-3,TRBV5-6,14,ASSPMASEGTDTQY
once,TRBJ2-2,TRBV11-2,13,ASSPRAVFGGELF
-,TRBJ2-1,TRBV5-6,14,ASSFPRDKLYNEQF
-,TRBJ1-2,TRBV27,13,ASSPVGGGRWGYT
-,TRBJ2-6,TRBV6-5,12,ASSYISGANVLT
-,TRBJ1-5,TRBV5-6,11,ASSWDNRQPQH
-,TRBJ1-5,TRBV2,12,ASSRDGSNQPQH
-,TRBJ2-5,TRBV25-1,12,ASSHDRVLETQY